The next 32 T cell receptor beta chains were all read from a single sample in a study of T cells in Graves' hyperthyroidism and ophthalmopathy. Template material for amplifying TCR beta CDR3 regions consisted of RNA transcripts. Using the HTBI primer set, a first-round RT-PCR was run on the TCR CDR3. TCRdb redid the calling of the multiplex PCR reads with MiXCR, one entry per CDR3 protein. The table shows approximately 600,000 distinct CDR3 sequences, with roughly 14% occurring only once. Material: blood. Source of these receptors: a woman between 40 and 50 years old with Graves' ophthalmopathy.

This clonotype has at least ten counts. V is TRBV30 and J is TRBJ2-7; TRBD2 aligns across 8 bases. The V and J ends lost 6 bases and 2 bases, in that order; junction bases with no gene match: 9. Looked up from germline, CDR1 is GTSNPN and CDR2 is SVGIG (reference sequence). The CDR3 loop spans 14 amino acids. CDR3 amino acids: CACGGDNTAYEQYF. The CDR3 DNA is TGTGCCTGCGGGGGGGACAACACAGCCTACGAGCAGTACTTC.

This clonotype was recorded many times. This sequence joins TRBV2 and TRBJ2-2, with TRBD2 identical over 9 bases. Germline CDR1 SNHLY, CDR2 FYNNEI. The CDR3 length is 15 residues. V lost 6 bases and J lost 4; bases outside the gene matches: 6. Written as DNA, the CDR3 is TGTGCCAGCAGGCATAGCGGGAGTGGCACCGGGGAGCTGTTTTTT. The encoded protein is CASRHSGSGTGELFF.

This clonotype was counted at least ten times. The chain joins TRBV6-2 or TRBV6-3 to TRBJ1-6; D possibly corresponds to TRBD1 (5 bases). Germline CDR1 is MNHEY and CDR2 is SVGEGT. V lost 5 bases and J 10 bases, leaving 15 bases between the germline ends. This CDR3 spans 14 amino acids. CDR3 DNA sequence: TGTGCCAGCAGTCGGGGACCTCCGGTATCACCCCTCCACTTT. Protein sequence: CASSRGPPVSPLHF.

This chain joins TRBV28 and TRBJ1-5; 9 bases are shared with TRBD1. Germline V gene sequence: CDR1 MDHEN, CDR2 SYDVKM. Trimming took 8 bases from V and 6 from J; bases not matched to a gene: 8. This CDR3 spans 14 amino acids. CDR3 in amino acids: CASLRDREAQPQHF. The CDR3 region has the DNA TGTGCCAGCCTCCGGGACAGGGAAGCTCAGCCCCAGCATTTT.

The genes are TRBV12-3 or TRBV12-4 and TRBJ2-2; unclear D gene. Between the trimmed V and J ends, which lost 7 bases and 2 bases, there was a span of 14 bases. This CDR3 has 15 residues. CDR3 protein: CASTSGPLNTGELFF. As DNA, the CDR3 is TGTGCCAGCACTTCCGGGCCTCTAAACACCGGGGAGCTGTTTTTT.

This clonotype was recorded many times. The CDR3, as DNA: TGCGCCAGCAGCTTGGAGTCAAGCTACTATGGCTACACCTTC. It encodes CASSLESSYYGYTF. The chain links TRBV5-1 to TRBJ1-2, with D unresolved. This CDR3 has 14 residues. CDR1 SGHRS and CDR2 YFSETQ come from the germline V gene. V dropped 0 bases and J dropped 3 bases, with 9 bases sitting between them.

As DNA, the CDR3 is TGTGCCAGCTCTTCACAGGGAATAGACTATGGCTACACCTTC. Amino acids: CASSSQGIDYGYTF. The chain is built from TRBV18 and TRBJ1-2; possible D gene TRBD1, 6 bases. Trimming took 6 bases from V and 3 from J, leaving 14 bases between them. CDR1 and CDR2 from the germline V gene are KGHSH and LQKENI. This CDR3 is 14 amino acids long.

This clonotype was detected ten times or more. CDR3: CASSPPDKNYGYTF. The CDR3 nucleotides read TGTGCCAGCAGTCCCCCCGACAAAAACTATGGCTACACCTTC. The V and J genes are TRBV28 and TRBJ1-2; D is ambiguous. The CDR3 length is 14 residues. The V and J ends lost 5 bases and 2 bases respectively, with 12 bases between them. The germline CDR1 and CDR2 sequences are MDHEN and SYDVKM.

This chain joins TRBV28 and TRBJ1-3; D is perhaps TRBD1 (5 bases). This CDR3 is built from 17 residues. CDR1 is MDHEN and CDR2 is SYDVKM in the germline V gene. The V gene lost 3 bases and the J gene lost 0 bases, with 15 bases spanning the gap. The CDR3 bases are TGTGCCAGCAGTTTGCCACGCGGGGGGAGCTCTGGAAACACCATATATTTT. This translates into CASSLPRGGSSGNTIYF.

This clonotype was detected only a few times. V is TRBV27 and J is TRBJ2-4; possibly TRBD1 or TRBD2 for D (5 bases each). CDR3 length: 13 amino acids. Looked up from germline, CDR1 is MNHEY and CDR2 is SMNVEV (reference sequence). The V and J ends lost 10 bases and 9 bases respectively, with 19 bases between them. The CDR3 coding sequence is TGTGCCAATTACGGGGACGGGTCGGGCATTCAGTACTTC. Translating it yields CANYGDGSGIQYF.

This clonotype was counted at least ten times. The V gene is TRBV25-1, the J gene TRBJ1-1; a weak D match, TRBD1 (5 bases). Germline CDR1 is MGHDK and CDR2 is SYGVNS. The CDR3 spans 13 residues. V lost 4 bases to trimming and J lost 5 bases, with 11 bases between them. The CDR3 loop is CASSARDGTEAFF. CDR3 sequence (DNA): TGTGCCAGCAGTGCCAGGGATGGGACTGAAGCTTTCTTT.

The V and J genes are TRBV27 and TRBJ2-2; D gene uncertain. This CDR3 contains 15 residues. The germline gives CDR1 MNHEY, CDR2 SMNVEV (reference sequence). V dropped 5 bases and J dropped 4 bases, with 14 bases sitting between them. CDR3 coding DNA: TGTGCCAGCAGTCTGGGGTTTCTCGCCACCGGGGAGCTGTTTTTT. This encodes CASSLGFLATGELFF.

This clonotype was counted between two and nine times. The V call is TRBV12-3 or TRBV12-4, the J call TRBJ2-7; 9 bases fit TRBD1. V shed 0 bases, J shed 4 bases, and the junction held 7 bases outside the gene matches. The CDR3 is 16 amino acids. For the CDR3, the DNA is TGTGCCAGCAGTTTAGCACCGGGACAGGGTAAATACGAGCAGTACTTC. This codes for CASSLAPGQGKYEQYF.

This clonotype came up a few times. V and J are TRBV6-1 and TRBJ2-7, with D hard to call. In germline, CDR1 is MNHNS, CDR2 SASEGT. The V end lost 2 bases, the J end lost 0 bases, and 8 bases lay between the germline ends. The CDR3 loop spans 14 amino acids. The CDR3 sequence is CASSEQVRSYEQYF. The CDR3 DNA sequence: TGTGCCAGCAGTGAACAGGTGCGCTCCTACGAGCAGTACTTC.

This clonotype has at least ten counts. CDR3 in DNA: TGTGCCGGCGGACAGGCCATAAACACTGAAGCTTTCTTT. This encodes CAGGQAINTEAFF. The J gene is TRBJ1-1, the V gene TRBV6-1; TRBD1 matches at 7 bases. CDR1 is MNHNS, CDR2 SASEGT, per germline. J was trimmed by 2 bases and V by 11 bases; bases with no gene match: 8. CDR3 length equals 13 residues.

The sample holds many counts of this clonotype. The chain links TRBV5-1 to TRBJ2-3, with D possibly matching TRBD2 (6 bases). Trimming shortened V by 4 bases and J by 3 bases, and 15 bases separated the two germline ends. From germline, CDR1 is SGHRS and CDR2 YFSETQ. The CDR3 is 15 residues long. CDR3 protein: CASSAAGGITDTQYF. The CDR3 coding sequence is TGCGCCAGCAGCGCAGCGGGCGGGATTACAGATACGCAGTATTTT.

This clonotype showed up many times. The V gene is TRBV20-1, the J gene TRBJ2-7; no definite D call. The CDR3 runs to 13 residues. Per the germline V gene, CDR1 is DFQATT and CDR2 is SNEGSKA (reference sequence). Trimming shortened V by 1 base and J by 2 bases, and 9 bases separated the two germline ends. This CDR3 is CSARGARAYEQYF. The CDR3, as DNA: TGCAGTGCTAGAGGGGCACGAGCCTACGAGCAGTACTTC.

This clonotype was seen ten or more times. The chain recombines TRBV19 with TRBJ2-6; TRBD2 agrees at 7 bases. After removal of 3 bases from V and 0 bases from J, the junction contained 8 bases not matched to a gene. Germline-derived CDR1 and CDR2 are LNHDA and SQIVND (reference sequence). The CDR3 covers 18 residues. This CDR3 reads CASSISSSGYSGANVLTF. In DNA, the CDR3 is TGTGCCAGTAGTATCTCGAGTAGCGGGTACTCTGGGGCCAACGTCCTGACTTTC.

This clonotype was counted at least ten times. The genes are TRBV12-3 or TRBV12-4 and TRBJ2-7; 10 bases align to TRBD2. This CDR3 contains 14 residues. V shed 7 bases and J 2 bases; nucleotides not matched to a gene: 5. CDR3 DNA sequence: TGTGCCAGCACCCGGACTAGCGGACCCTACGAGCAGTACTTC. Amino acids: CASTRTSGPYEQYF.

This clonotype was seen ten or more times. The chain links TRBV18 to TRBJ2-5; D is ambiguous. The CDR3 loop spans 14 amino acids. Germline CDR1 is KGHSH and CDR2 is LQKENI. The ends were cut back, 3 bases at V and 5 bases at J, with 13 bases in the middle. The CDR3 sequence is CASSPRRDVETQYF. CDR3 sequence (DNA): TGTGCCAGCTCACCCCGGAGAGACGTGGAGACCCAGTACTTC. The complete variable domain, with remaining parts taken from reference TRBV18 and TRBJ2-5, reads NAGVMQNPRHLVRRRGQEARLRCSPMKGHSHVYWYRQLPEEGLKFMVYLQKENIIDESGMPKERFSAEFPKEGPSILRIQQVVRGDSAAYFCASSPRRDVETQYFGPGTRLLVL.

This clonotype was counted many times. The CDR3 protein is CASSSALSYEQYF. The CDR3 nucleotides read TGTGCCAGCAGCTCCGCCCTTTCCTACGAGCAGTACTTC. The chain has TRBV7-2 and TRBJ2-7; D not certain. The CDR3 covers 13 residues. The germline V and J ends were trimmed by 4 bases and 1 base, with 8 bases remaining between them. Per germline, CDR1 SGHTA and CDR2 FQGNSA.

This clonotype was found many times. The rearrangement joins TRBV6-1 to TRBJ2-7; D perhaps matches TRBD2 (5 bases). Trimming left V 5 bases short and J 5 bases short, with 19 bases between. The CDR3 runs 15 residues. Germline V gene lookup returns CDR1 MNHNS and CDR2 SASEGT. For the CDR3, the DNA is TGTGCCAGCAGTCCGCCCGTAGGGAGTAGCCACGAGCAGTACTTC. Protein: CASSPPVGSSHEQYF.

This clonotype appeared many times. The V gene is TRBV27, the J gene TRBJ1-5; D may be TRBD1 (5 bases). Trimming cost V 4 bases and J 3 bases, with 10 bases left between them. The CDR3 spans 14 residues. Germline CDR1 reads MNHEY; CDR2 reads SMNVEV (reference sequence). The CDR3: CASSWGGINQPQHF. The CDR3 coding sequence is TGTGCCAGCAGTTGGGGGGGAATCAATCAGCCCCAGCATTTT.

This clonotype appeared many times. The chain links TRBV5-6 to TRBJ2-7; D is perhaps TRBD1 (6 bases). The CDR3 runs 16 residues. Between the trimmed V and J ends, which lost 4 bases and 0 bases, there was a span of 17 bases. Germline CDR1 and CDR2: SGHDT and YYEEEE. The CDR3 DNA reads TGTGCCAGCAGCCCGGACGGTGGGGGCTCCTCCTACGAGCAGTACTTC. It encodes CASSPDGGGSSYEQYF.

This clonotype was detected many times. V usage is TRBV6-5 and J usage is TRBJ1-1; D is ambiguous. The length of the CDR3 is 15 residues. The V end lost 0 bases, the J end lost 1 base, and 9 bases lay between the germline ends. CDR1 MNHEY and CDR2 SVGAGI come from the germline V gene. The DNA for the CDR3 is TGTGCCAGCAGTTACTCGCTAGAGTCGAACACTGAAGCTTTCTTT. It codes for CASSYSLESNTEAFF.

The table lists this clonotype with many counts. The rearrangement joins TRBV20-1 to TRBJ2-7; 9 nucleotides match TRBD1. Losses at the gene ends were 5 bases for V and 6 bases for J; bases not matched to a gene: 5. The CDR3 has 12 residues. CDR1 and CDR2 from the germline V gene are DFQATT and SNEGSKA (reference sequence). The CDR3 sequence is CSALGQGVEQYF. CDR3 DNA sequence: TGCAGTGCTCTGGGACAGGGTGTCGAGCAGTACTTC.

This clonotype was found many times. The chain couples TRBV6-2 or TRBV6-3 to TRBJ1-1, with 8 bases identical to TRBD1. CDR1 and CDR2 (germline): MNHEY, SVGEGT. The CDR3 consists of 17 residues. The V segment lost 2 bases and the J segment 4 bases; nucleotides outside the gene matches: 12. CDR3 sequence: CASSYETGVLGGTEAFF. The CDR3 DNA reads TGTGCCAGCAGTTACGAGACAGGGGTTTTAGGTGGCACTGAAGCTTTCTTT.

This clonotype was observed at least ten times. J is TRBJ2-5 and V is TRBV6-2 or TRBV6-3; TRBD2 matches 11 bases. The CDR3 extends over 14 amino acids. V shed 8 bases and J 4 bases; nucleotides not matched to a gene: 6. The germline gives CDR1 MNHEY, CDR2 SVGEGT. This chain's CDR3 is CASRFTSGRETQYF. The CDR3 coding sequence is TGTGCCAGCCGTTTTACTAGCGGGAGAGAGACCCAGTACTTC.

The chain employs TRBV28 and TRBJ2-5, with TRBD1 identical over 9 bases. Germline V gives CDR1 MDHEN, CDR2 SYDVKM. The CDR3 spans 14 residues. The V and J ends lost 7 bases and 5 bases, in that order; junction bases with no gene match: 8. CDR3 DNA sequence: TGTGCCAGCACCCCCCTCGGGACAGGGGAGACCCAGTACTTC. As protein: CASTPLGTGETQYF.

This clonotype was observed a handful of times. The chain couples TRBV6-5 to TRBJ1-1, with TRBD1 as a possible D gene (6 bases). The CDR3 sequence is 13 residues long. Germline CDR1 is MNHEY and CDR2 is SVGAGI. Trimming took 0 bases from V and 8 from J, leaving 10 bases between them. CDR3 in DNA: TGTGCCAGCAGTTACTCCTACGACAGGGAAGCTTTCTTT. Translating gives CASSYSYDREAFF.

In this sample, this clonotype turned up many times. The gene calls are TRBV28 and TRBJ1-2, with a tentative D call TRBD1 (5 bases). V dropped 2 bases and J dropped 3 bases, with 13 bases sitting between them. The CDR3 consists of 15 residues. Germline values: CDR1 MDHEN, CDR2 SYDVKM. The CDR3 DNA is TGTGCCAGCAGTTTAGGGGCGGGCGGATACTATGGCTACACCTTC. Encoded protein: CASSLGAGGYYGYTF.

This clonotype was counted at least ten times. V and J are TRBV19 and TRBJ1-1; D is perhaps TRBD1 (5 bases). The CDR3 is made up of 15 amino acids. V was clipped by 7 bases and J by 6 bases, with 21 bases between them. The V gene's germline CDR1 is LNHDA and CDR2 SQIVND (reference sequence). Here the CDR3 DNA reads TGTGCCAGTACCTCCCTCACGGGGGGTCTCGCTGAAGCTTTCTTT. Translating gives CASTSLTGGLAEAFF.